This is a list of T cell receptor beta chains from one sample in a study of beta chain features in type 1 diabetes. Data came from immunoSEQ multiplex PCR; TCRdb stores just in-frame clones and leaves some out. The sample shows 300,000 or so clones, 6.5% to 10% of them seen only once. Specimen: central memory CD4+ T cells from blood. The receptor source for this set is a woman aged 18-29 years in good health. Each CDR3 is given with its conserved first and last residue. Each record gives: V gene, J gene, clone size, D gene, CDR3 protein, CDR3 DNA. A D gene is named only where the DNA matches it firmly. Clone size is shown for a subset of rows, as once, few, many or a class of expanded clone.

>TRBV28|TRBJ2-3|few|.
CASSFTYTQYF
TGTGCCAGCAGTTTTACATATACGCAGTATTTT
>TRBV2|TRBJ1-4|.|.
CASSVGEKLFF
TGTGCCAGCAGTGTTGGTGAAAAACTGTTTTTT
>TRBV10-2|TRBJ2-5|.|.
CASNGEPGREETQYF
TGCGCCAGCAATGGGGAGCCGGGCCGGGAGGAGACCCAGTACTTC
>TRBV7-9|TRBJ2-1|.|TRBD2
CASSLDSGRYEQFF
TGTGCCAGCAGCTTAGATAGCGGGAGATATGAGCAGTTCTTC
>TRBV9|TRBJ1-3|.|.
CASSAGTNRNTIYF
TGTGCCAGCAGCGCAGGGACAAACAGAAACACCATATATTTT
>TRBV19|TRBJ1-5|many|.
CASSIAGFNQPQHF
TGTGCCAGTAGTATAGCAGGTTTCAATCAGCCCCAGCATTTT
>TRBV6-6|TRBJ1-1|few|.
CASSYPELNTEAFF
TGTGCCAGCAGTTACCCAGAGTTGAACACTGAAGCTTTCTTT
>TRBV15|TRBJ2-3|few|TRBD2
CATSIGGRATDTQYF
TGTGCCACCAGCATAGGCGGGAGGGCCACAGATACGCAGTATTTT
>TRBV7-9|TRBJ2-2|.|TRBD2
CASSSRGLAGPQGGELFF
TGTGCCAGCAGCTCTAGGGGACTAGCGGGACCCCAAGGCGGGGAGCTGTTTTTT
>TRBV5-6|TRBJ2-3|.|.
CASSPLFLAFGTDTQYF
TGTGCCAGCAGTCCCCTGTTTTTGGCGTTTGGCACAGATACGCAGTATTTT
>TRBV7-2|TRBJ2-3|.|TRBD1
CASSLGTGQGTQYF
TGTGCCAGCAGCTTAGGGACAGGGCAGGGTACGCAGTATTTT
>TRBV2|TRBJ2-3|many|.
CASSAGMADTQYF
TGTGCCAGCAGTGCAGGGATGGCAGATACGCAGTATTTT
>TRBV5-1|TRBJ2-2|few|.
CASSLNLTPNTGELFF
TGCGCCAGCAGCTTGAATCTGACTCCGAACACCGGGGAGCTGTTTTTT
>TRBV7-9|TRBJ2-3|few|.
CASSTDTQYF
TGTGCCAGCAGCACAGATACGCAGTATTTT
>TRBV6-5|TRBJ2-6|.|.
CASSYSRLRGANVLTF
TGTGCCAGCAGTTACTCGAGATTGCGGGGGGCCAACGTCCTGACTTTC
>TRBV11-3|TRBJ2-3|.|TRBD1
CASSAGQGLGPDTQYF
TGTGCCAGCAGCGCAGGACAGGGGCTGGGACCAGATACGCAGTATTTT
>TRBV5-1|TRBJ2-3|few|.
CASRDSSPSTDTQYF
TGCGCCAGCAGGGACAGTTCACCTAGCACAGATACGCAGTATTTT
>TRBV11-2|TRBJ1-4|.|.
CASSERGQNEKLFF
TGTGCCAGCAGCGAACGGGGACAAAATGAAAAACTGTTTTTT
>TRBV5-6|TRBJ2-7|few|.
CASSRDPGPFYEQYF
TGTGCCAGCAGCCGAGATCCGGGACCCTTCTACGAGCAGTACTTC
>TRBV28|TRBJ2-5|.|.
CASHSPGRQETQYF
TGTGCCAGCCATTCCCCGGGACGGCAAGAGACCCAGTACTTC
>TRBV7-2|TRBJ2-7|.|.
CASSLEPGSYEQYF
TGTGCCAGCAGCTTAGAACCTGGATCCTACGAGCAGTACTTC
>TRBV12-2|TRBJ2-7|few|.
CASRFFSGRTYEQYF
TGTGCAAGTCGCTTTTTTAGCGGGAGAACGTACGAGCAGTACTTC
>TRBV7-2|TRBJ2-7|few|.
CASSSLPIKRDEQYF
TGTGCCAGCAGCTCCCTACCGATCAAAAGGGACGAGCAGTACTTC
>TRBV7-9|TRBJ2-5|few|.
CASERKETQYF
TGTGCCAGCGAGAGAAAAGAGACCCAGTACTTC
>TRBV9|TRBJ2-3|.|.
CASTPNDRTDTQYF
TGTGCCAGCACCCCGAATGACCGCACAGATACGCAGTATTTT
>TRBV29-1|TRBJ1-1|few|.
CSVAQGVSTEAFF
TGCAGCGTAGCACAGGGTGTCAGCACTGAAGCTTTCTTT
>TRBV7-2|TRBJ1-1|.|.
CASSPRGAGGEAFF
TGTGCCAGCAGCCCGCGGGGGGCGGGGGGTGAAGCTTTCTTT
>TRBV18|TRBJ2-5|few|.
CASSPRVAETQYF
TGTGCCAGCTCACCAAGGGTCGCAGAGACCCAGTACTTC
>TRBV7-6|TRBJ2-7|.|TRBD2
CASSARTAGGGVYEQYF
TGTGCCAGCAGCGCCAGAACAGCGGGAGGGGGGGTCTACGAGCAGTACTTC
>TRBV7-9|TRBJ2-5|many|.
CASSLGTIGRAQYF
TGTGCCAGCAGCTTAGGTACTATCGGCAGAGCCCAGTACTTC
>TRBV7-9|TRBJ2-3|few|.
CASSLIRTDTQYF
TGTGCCAGCAGCTTAATCCGGACAGATACGCAGTATTTT
>TRBV29-1|TRBJ1-1|.|.
CSVNRAWTTEAFF
TGCAGCGTCAACAGGGCTTGGACCACTGAAGCTTTCTTT
>TRBV7-2|TRBJ1-3|few|.
CASSLITGGNTIYF
TGTGCCAGCAGCTTAATAACAGGAGGAAACACCATATATTTT
>TRBV29-1|TRBJ2-1|.|TRBD1
CSAWTGRLPYNEQFF
TGCAGCGCCTGGACAGGGCGCCTACCCTACAATGAGCAGTTCTTC
>TRBV6-1|TRBJ1-2|.|.
CASSEGNSYGETF
TGTGCCAGCAGTGAAGGTAACAGTTATGGAGAGACCTTC
>TRBV14|TRBJ1-1|.|.
CASSQNHYTEAFF
TGTGCCAGCAGCCAAAATCATTACACTGAAGCTTTCTTT
>TRBV5-1|TRBJ2-2|many|.
CASTSDSYGDGELFF
TGCGCCAGCACCTCGGACAGTTACGGGGACGGGGAGCTGTTTTTT
>TRBV27|TRBJ1-6|.|TRBD1
CASSDRGIGSPLHF
TGTGCCAGCAGCGACAGGGGAATTGGTTCACCCCTCCACTTT
>TRBV19|TRBJ2-7|.|.
CASSRGENYEQYF
TGTGCCAGTAGTAGAGGCGAGAACTACGAGCAGTACTTC
>TRBV2|TRBJ2-4|.|.
CASASASGNIQYF
TGTGCCAGCGCTAGTGCATCGGGAAACATTCAGTACTTC
>TRBV6-5|TRBJ2-5|.|.
CASSSPLRGTQYF
TGTGCCAGCAGTTCCCCGTTAAGGGGGACCCAGTACTTC
>TRBV4-2|TRBJ2-3|many|TRBD2
CASSQVLSSGGAPSTQYF
TGTGCCAGCAGCCAAGTCCTTTCTAGCGGGGGAGCACCAAGTACGCAGTATTTT
>TRBV6-1|TRBJ2-1|.|TRBD2
CASRLVAGTYNEQFF
TGTGCCAGCAGGTTGGTAGCGGGAACCTACAATGAGCAGTTCTTC
>TRBV5-1|TRBJ2-1|few|.
CASSGSDSSYNEQFF
TGCGCCAGCAGCGGATCGGATAGCTCCTACAATGAGCAGTTCTTC
>TRBV11-2|TRBJ2-3|few|.
CASSLEGANTDTQYF
TGTGCCAGCAGCTTAGAGGGGGCCAACACAGATACGCAGTATTTT
>TRBV5-4|TRBJ2-2|.|.
CASSLRVSNTGELFF
TGTGCCAGCAGCTTGAGGGTATCGAACACCGGGGAGCTGTTTTTT
>TRBV5-6|TRBJ2-5|many|.
CASSLESGRRTQYF
TGTGCCAGCAGCTTGGAGTCAGGGAGGAGAACCCAGTACTTC
>TRBV28|TRBJ1-2|few|TRBD1
CASRLGGTGVYGYTF
TGTGCCAGCAGATTGGGCGGGACAGGTGTCTATGGCTACACCTTC
>TRBV5-1|TRBJ1-4|.|.
CASSLDREGNEKLFF
TGCGCCAGCAGCTTGGACAGGGAGGGGAATGAAAAACTGTTTTTT
>TRBV5-1|TRBJ1-3|.|.
CASSAITGNTIYF
TGCGCCAGCAGCGCGATCACTGGAAACACCATATATTTT
>TRBV7-9|TRBJ2-6|.|TRBD1
CASSPGDRGGPGANVLTF
TGTGCCAGCAGCCCTGGGGACAGGGGGGGGCCTGGGGCCAACGTCCTGACTTTC
>TRBV28|TRBJ2-6|few|TRBD1
CASSIYTGVYSPSGANVLTF
TGTGCCAGCAGCATATACACAGGGGTTTACTCTCCATCTGGGGCCAACGTCCTGACTTTC
>TRBV7-9|TRBJ2-3|many|TRBD2
CASSSGQGTSFTDTQYF
TGTGCCAGCAGCTCGGGGCAGGGGACTAGCTTCACAGATACGCAGTATTTT
>TRBV6-6|TRBJ2-7|few|.
CASSYGLASYEQYF
TGTGCCAGCAGTTACGGGCTAGCATCCTACGAGCAGTACTTC
>TRBV7-2|TRBJ2-7|.|.
CASSLLSEQYF
TGTGCCAGCAGCTTACTGTCCGAGCAGTACTTC
>TRBV10-3|TRBJ1-2|.|TRBD1
CAISGQDYGYTF
TGTGCCATCAGCGGACAGGACTATGGCTACACCTTC
>TRBV5-1|TRBJ2-3|few|TRBD2
CASSRLAGRDTQYF
TGCGCCAGCAGTCGTCTAGCGGGCAGAGATACGCAGTATTTT
>TRBV10-3|TRBJ2-1|many|.
CAISLEGFEQFF
TGTGCCATCAGTCTGGAAGGGTTTGAGCAGTTCTTC